Described below is a single T cell receptor beta chain sequence and its context. Terminally differentiated effector memory CD45RA+ cells were left out of the naive CD8 fraction, which was CD45RO-negative and positively selected for CCR7. The table came from immunoSEQ multiplex PCR; TCRdb's copy has only in-frame clones and leaves some out. The sample consists of hundreds of thousands of clones, roughly 96% of them appearing once. The data belong to a study of shared clonotypes between healthy human individuals. The CDR3 length is 20 residues. Germline CDR1 is SGHNT and CDR2 is YYREEE (reference sequence). Trimming pared 0 bases from V and 1 base from J, leaving 26 bases between.

The specimen was naive CD8+ T cells sorted from blood. This clonotype was obtained from a woman aged 30 to 39 in good health. The chain is built from TRBV5-4 and TRBJ2-7; TRBD1 is a possible D gene (6 bases). CDR3 amino acids: CASSLDARLRITDRSYEQYF. The CDR3 nucleotides read TGTGCCAGCAGCTTGGACGCGCGCTTGAGAATCACGGACAGATCCTACGAGCAGTACTTC.